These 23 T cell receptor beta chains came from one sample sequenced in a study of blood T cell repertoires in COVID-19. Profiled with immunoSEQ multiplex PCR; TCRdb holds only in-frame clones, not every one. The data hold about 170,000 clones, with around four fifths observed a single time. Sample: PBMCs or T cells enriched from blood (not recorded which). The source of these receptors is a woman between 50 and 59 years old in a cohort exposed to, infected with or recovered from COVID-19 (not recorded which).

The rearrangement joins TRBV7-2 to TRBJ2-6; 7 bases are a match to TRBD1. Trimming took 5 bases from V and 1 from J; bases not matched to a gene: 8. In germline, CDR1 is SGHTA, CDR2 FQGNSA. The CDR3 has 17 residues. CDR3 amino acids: CASSQGGVRSGANVLTF. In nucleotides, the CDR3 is TGTGCCAGCAGCCAAGGGGGCGTCAGGTCTGGGGCCAACGTCCTGACTTTC.

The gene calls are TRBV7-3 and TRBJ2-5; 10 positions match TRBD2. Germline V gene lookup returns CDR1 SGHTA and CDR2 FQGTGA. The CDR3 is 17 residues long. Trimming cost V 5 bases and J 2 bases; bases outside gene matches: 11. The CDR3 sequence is CASSKGSGRAGQETQYF. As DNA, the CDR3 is TGTGCCAGCAGCAAGGGGAGCGGGAGGGCTGGACAAGAGACCCAGTACTTC.

The chain's CDR3 is CASSPTGGEKLFF. CDR3 DNA sequence: TGTGCCAGCAGCCCGACAGGGGGCGAAAAACTGTTTTTT. The chain couples TRBV7-9 to TRBJ1-4; 10 nucleotides line up with TRBD1. V gave up 5 bases and J gave up 8 bases; unmatched junction bases: 2. The CDR3 contains 13 residues. Germline assignment: CDR1 SEHNR and CDR2 FQNEAQ (reference sequence).

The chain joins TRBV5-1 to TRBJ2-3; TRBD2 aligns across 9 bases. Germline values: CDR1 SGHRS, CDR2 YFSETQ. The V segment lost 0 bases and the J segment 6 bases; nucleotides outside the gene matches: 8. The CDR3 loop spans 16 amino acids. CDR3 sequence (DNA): TGCGCCAGCAGCTTGGTTGGTAGCGGGAGTAGGGATACGCAGTATTTT. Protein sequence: CASSLVGSGSRDTQYF.

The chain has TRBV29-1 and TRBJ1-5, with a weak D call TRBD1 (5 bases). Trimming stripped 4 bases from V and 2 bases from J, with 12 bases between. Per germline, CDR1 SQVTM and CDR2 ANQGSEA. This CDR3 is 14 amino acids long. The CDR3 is CSVGSGTGNQPQHF. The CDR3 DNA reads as TGCAGCGTTGGATCAGGGACTGGCAATCAGCCCCAGCATTTT. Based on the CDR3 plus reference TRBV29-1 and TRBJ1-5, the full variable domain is SAVISQKPSRDICQRGTSLTIQCQVDSQVTMMFWYRQQPGQSLTLIATANQGSEATYESGFVIDKFPISRPNLTFSTLTVSNMSPEDSSIYLCSVGSGTGNQPQHFGDGTRLSIL.

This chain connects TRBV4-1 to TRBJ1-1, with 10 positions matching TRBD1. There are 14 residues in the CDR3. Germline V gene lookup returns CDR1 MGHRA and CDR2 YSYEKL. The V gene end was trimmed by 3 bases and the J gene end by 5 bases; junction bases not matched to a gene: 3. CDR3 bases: TGCGCCAGCAGCCATCGGACAGGGGGAACTGAAGCTTTCTTT. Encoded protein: CASSHRTGGTEAFF.

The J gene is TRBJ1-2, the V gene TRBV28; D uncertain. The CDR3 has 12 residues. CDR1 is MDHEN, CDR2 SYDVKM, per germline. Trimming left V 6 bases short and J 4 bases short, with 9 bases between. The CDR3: CASSSLVYGYTF. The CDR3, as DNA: TGTGCCAGCAGCTCTCTAGTCTATGGCTACACCTTC.

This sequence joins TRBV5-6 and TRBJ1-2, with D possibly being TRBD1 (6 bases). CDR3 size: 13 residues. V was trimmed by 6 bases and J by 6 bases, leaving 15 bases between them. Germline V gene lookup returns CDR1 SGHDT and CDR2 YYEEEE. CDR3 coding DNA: TGTGCCAGCACCTATTCTAGACAGGATGGCTACACCTTC. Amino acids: CASTYSRQDGYTF. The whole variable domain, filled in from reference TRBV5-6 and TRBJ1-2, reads DAGVTQSPTHLIKTRGQQVTLRCSPKSGHDTVSWYQQALGQGPQFIFQYYEEEERQRGNFPDRFSGHQFPNYSSELNVNALLLGDSALYLCASTYSRQDGYTFGSGTRLTVV.

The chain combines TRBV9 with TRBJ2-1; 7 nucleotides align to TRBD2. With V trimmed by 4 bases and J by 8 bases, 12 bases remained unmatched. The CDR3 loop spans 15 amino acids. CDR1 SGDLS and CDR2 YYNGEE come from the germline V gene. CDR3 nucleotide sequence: TGTGCCAGCAGCACCGCGTCCAGCGGGACTTATGAGCAGTTCTTC. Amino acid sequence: CASSTASSGTYEQFF.

Here the CDR3 reads CASSPRGGAGTEAFF. As DNA, the CDR3 is TGTGCCAGCAGCCCAAGGGGGGGCGCCGGCACTGAAGCTTTCTTT. The rearrangement uses TRBV9 and TRBJ1-1; tentatively, D is TRBD1 (6 bases). The CDR3 is 15 residues long. The germline V gene encodes CDR1 SGDLS and CDR2 YYNGEE. Trimming stripped 4 bases from V and 4 bases from J, with 17 bases between.

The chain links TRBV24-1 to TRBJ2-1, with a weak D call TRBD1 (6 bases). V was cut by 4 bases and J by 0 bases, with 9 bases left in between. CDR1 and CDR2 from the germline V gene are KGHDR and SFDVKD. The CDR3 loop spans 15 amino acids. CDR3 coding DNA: TGTGCCACCAGTGAAACGGACAGCTCCTACAATGAGCAGTTCTTC. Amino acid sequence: CATSETDSSYNEQFF.

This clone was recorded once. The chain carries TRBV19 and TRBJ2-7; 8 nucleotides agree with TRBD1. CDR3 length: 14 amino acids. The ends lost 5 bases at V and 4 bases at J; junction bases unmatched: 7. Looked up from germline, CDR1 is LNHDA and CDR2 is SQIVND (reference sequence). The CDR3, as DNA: TGTGCCAGTAGTCACGGACAGGGCCGGTACGAGCAGTACTTC. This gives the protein CASSHGQGRYEQYF.

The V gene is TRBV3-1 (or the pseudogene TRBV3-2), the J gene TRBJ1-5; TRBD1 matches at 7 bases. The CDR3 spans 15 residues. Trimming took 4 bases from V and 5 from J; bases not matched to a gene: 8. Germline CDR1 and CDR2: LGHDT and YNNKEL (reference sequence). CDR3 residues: CASSPTTGRHQPQHF. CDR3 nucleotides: TGTGCCAGCAGCCCTACGACAGGGAGACATCAGCCCCAGCATTTT.

CDR3 in amino acids: CASRTTSPYEQYF. The CDR3 DNA sequence: TGTGCCAGCAGGACGACAAGCCCCTACGAGCAGTACTTC. V gene TRBV6-5 combines with J gene TRBJ2-7; no clear D. Trimming pared 6 bases from V and 2 bases from J, leaving 11 bases between. The CDR3 is made up of 13 amino acids. CDR1 and CDR2 (germline): MNHEY, SVGAGI.

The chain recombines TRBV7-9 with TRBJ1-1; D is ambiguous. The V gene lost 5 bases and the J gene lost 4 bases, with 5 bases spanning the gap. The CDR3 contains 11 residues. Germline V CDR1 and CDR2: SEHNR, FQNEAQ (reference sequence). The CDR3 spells CASSPSTEAFF. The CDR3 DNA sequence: TGTGCCAGCAGCCCTAGCACTGAAGCTTTCTTT.

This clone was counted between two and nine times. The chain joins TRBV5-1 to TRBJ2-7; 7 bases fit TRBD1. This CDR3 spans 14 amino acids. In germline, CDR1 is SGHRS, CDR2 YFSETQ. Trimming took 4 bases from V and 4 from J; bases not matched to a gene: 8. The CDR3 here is CASSINPGGYEQYF. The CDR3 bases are TGCGCCAGCAGCATTAATCCAGGGGGATACGAGCAGTACTTC.

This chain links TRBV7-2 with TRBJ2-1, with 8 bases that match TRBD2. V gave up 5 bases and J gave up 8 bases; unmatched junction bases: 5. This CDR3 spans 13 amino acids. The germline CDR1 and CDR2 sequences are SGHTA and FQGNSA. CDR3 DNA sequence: TGTGCCAGCAGCCGGGGGGGCGGCGATGAGCAGTTCTTC. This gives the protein CASSRGGGDEQFF. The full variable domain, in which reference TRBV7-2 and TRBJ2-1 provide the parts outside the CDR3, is GAGVSQSPSNKVTEKGKDVELRCDPISGHTALYWYRQSLGQGLEFLIYFQGNSAPDKSGLPSDRFSAERTGGSVSTLTIQRTQQEDSAVYLCASSRGGGDEQFFGPGTRLTVL.

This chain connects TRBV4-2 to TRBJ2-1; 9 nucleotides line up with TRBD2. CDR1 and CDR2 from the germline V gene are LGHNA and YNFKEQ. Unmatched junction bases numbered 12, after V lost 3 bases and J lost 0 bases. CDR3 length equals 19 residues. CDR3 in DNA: TGTGCCAGCAGCCAGGGCGGGAGGGGGCCTTTAAGCTCCTACAATGAGCAGTTCTTC. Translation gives CASSQGGRGPLSSYNEQFF.

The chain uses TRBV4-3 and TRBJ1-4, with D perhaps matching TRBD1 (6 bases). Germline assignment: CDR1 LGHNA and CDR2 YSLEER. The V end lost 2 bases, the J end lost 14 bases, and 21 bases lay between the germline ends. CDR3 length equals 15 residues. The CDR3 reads CASSQPGTQRARLFF. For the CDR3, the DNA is TGCGCCAGCAGCCAACCCGGGACACAACGGGCGAGGCTGTTTTTT.

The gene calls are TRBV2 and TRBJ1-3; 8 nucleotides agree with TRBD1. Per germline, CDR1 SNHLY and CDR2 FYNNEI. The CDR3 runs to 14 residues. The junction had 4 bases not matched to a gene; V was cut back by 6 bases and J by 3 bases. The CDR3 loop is CASSAGQDGNTIYF. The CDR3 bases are TGTGCCAGCAGCGCGGGACAGGATGGAAACACCATATATTTT.

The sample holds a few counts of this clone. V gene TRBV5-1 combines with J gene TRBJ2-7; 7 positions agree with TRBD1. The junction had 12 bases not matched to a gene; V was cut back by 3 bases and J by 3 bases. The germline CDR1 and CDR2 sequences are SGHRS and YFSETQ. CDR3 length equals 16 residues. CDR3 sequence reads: CASSSNTPGQNYEQYF. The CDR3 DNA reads TGCGCCAGCAGCTCCAATACTCCGGGACAGAACTACGAGCAGTACTTC.

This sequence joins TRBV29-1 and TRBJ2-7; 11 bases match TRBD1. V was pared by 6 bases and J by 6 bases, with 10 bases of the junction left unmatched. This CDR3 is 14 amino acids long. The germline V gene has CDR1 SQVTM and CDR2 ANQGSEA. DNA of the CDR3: TGCAGCGTACGGGCCGGGACAGGGGGTCTCGAGCAGTACTTC. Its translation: CSVRAGTGGLEQYF.

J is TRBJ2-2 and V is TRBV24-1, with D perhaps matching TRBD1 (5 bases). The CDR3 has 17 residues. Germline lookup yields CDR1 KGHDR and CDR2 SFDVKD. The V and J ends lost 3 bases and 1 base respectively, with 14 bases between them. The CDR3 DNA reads TGTGCCACCAGTGATAACTACAGGACCTTGAACACCGGGGAGCTGTTTTTT. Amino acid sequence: CATSDNYRTLNTGELFF.